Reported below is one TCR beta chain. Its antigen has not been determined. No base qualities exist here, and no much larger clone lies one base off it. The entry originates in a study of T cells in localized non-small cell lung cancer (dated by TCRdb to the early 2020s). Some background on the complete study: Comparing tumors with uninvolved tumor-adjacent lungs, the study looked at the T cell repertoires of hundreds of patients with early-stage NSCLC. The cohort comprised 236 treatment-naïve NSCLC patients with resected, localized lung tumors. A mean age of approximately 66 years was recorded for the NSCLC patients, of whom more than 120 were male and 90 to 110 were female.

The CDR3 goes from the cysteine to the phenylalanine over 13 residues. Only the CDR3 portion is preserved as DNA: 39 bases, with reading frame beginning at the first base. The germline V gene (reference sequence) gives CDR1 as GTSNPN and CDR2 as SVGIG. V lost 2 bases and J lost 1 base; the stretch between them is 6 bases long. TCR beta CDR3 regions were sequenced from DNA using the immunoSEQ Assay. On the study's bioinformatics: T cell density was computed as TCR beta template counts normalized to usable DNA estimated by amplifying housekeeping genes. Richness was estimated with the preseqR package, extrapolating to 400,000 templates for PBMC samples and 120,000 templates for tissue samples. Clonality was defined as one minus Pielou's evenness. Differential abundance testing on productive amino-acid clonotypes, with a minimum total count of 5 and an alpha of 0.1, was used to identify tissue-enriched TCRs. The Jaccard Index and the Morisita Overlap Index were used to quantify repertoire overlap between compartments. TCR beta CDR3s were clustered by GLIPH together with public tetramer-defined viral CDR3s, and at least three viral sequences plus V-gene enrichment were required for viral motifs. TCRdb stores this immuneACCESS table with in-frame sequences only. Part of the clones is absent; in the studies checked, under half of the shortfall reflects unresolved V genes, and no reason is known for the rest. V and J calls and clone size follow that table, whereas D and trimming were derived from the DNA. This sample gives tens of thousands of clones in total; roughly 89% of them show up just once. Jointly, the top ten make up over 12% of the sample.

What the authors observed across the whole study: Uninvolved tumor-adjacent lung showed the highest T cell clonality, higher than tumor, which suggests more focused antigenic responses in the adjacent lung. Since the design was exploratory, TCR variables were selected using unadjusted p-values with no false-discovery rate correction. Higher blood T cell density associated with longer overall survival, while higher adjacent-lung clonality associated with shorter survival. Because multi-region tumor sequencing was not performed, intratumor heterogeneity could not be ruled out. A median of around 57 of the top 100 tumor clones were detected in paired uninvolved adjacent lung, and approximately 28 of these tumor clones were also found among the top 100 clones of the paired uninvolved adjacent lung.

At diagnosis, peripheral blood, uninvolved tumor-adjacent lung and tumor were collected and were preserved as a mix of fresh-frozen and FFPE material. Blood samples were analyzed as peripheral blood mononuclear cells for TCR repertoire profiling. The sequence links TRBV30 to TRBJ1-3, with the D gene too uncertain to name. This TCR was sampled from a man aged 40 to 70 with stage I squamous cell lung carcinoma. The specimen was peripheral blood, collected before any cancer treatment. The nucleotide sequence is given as TGTGCCTGGAGTTGGGTTTCTGGAAACACCATATATTTT. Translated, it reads CAWSWVSGNTIYF.